Shown below are 14 T cell receptor beta chains from a single sample sequenced in a study of regulatory T cells in long-lasting Graves disease (dated by TCRdb to about 2021). The time point label corresponds to: newly diagnosed GD, antithyroid drugs for less than 3 months. For both TCR sequencing and RNA sequencing, RNA was extracted from PBMCs using TRIzol. Library creation used multiplex PCR. Instrument used: Illumina HiSeq 4000. To build TCR beta libraries, CDR3 regions were amplified by Arm-PCR using iRepertoire HTBI primers. Starting from the raw public reads, TCRdb applied fastp trimming at Q25, assembled clones with MiXCR and retained in-frame beta chains. Each CDR3 protein gets just one entry, which takes the most common genes and DNA from the rows behind it. For this sample there are over 200,000 distinct CDR3 sequences; 15% to 20% appear just once. The ten largest make up 12% to 15% of the sample.

This sample was also put to use in a study of T cells in Graves' hyperthyroidism and ophthalmopathy.

The material sequenced was peripheral blood mononuclear cells (PBMCs), taken at new diagnosis, from a patient treated with antithyroid drugs. The receptors come from a woman aged 25 to 39 with Graves disease. Donor details come from another sample of the same person, matched by shared clones.

This clonotype was picked up a small number of times. One base away lies a much larger clone, so this may be a sequencing read error. The CDR3 DNA is TGCGCCAGCTCGACTAGCGGGGATTACAATGAGCAGTACTTC. Its translation is CASSTSGDYNEQYF. The rearrangement links TRBV5-1 to TRBJ2-4, with 11 bases matching TRBD2. In germline, CDR1 is SGHRS, CDR2 YFSETQ. This CDR3 contains 14 residues. The V segment lost 7 bases and the J segment 13 bases; nucleotides outside the gene matches: 13.

This clonotype was observed a handful of times. The rearrangement uses TRBV6-9 and TRBJ2-7; D remains unclear. The CDR3 loop spans 11 amino acids. V shed 3 bases and J shed 6 bases, with 6 bases lying between them. Germline V CDR1 and CDR2: MNHGY, SVAAGI. The CDR3 here is CASSYVSEQYF. The CDR3 coding sequence is TGTGCCAGCAGTTACGTAAGCGAGCAGTACTTC.

This clonotype was seen at least ten times. V and J are TRBV5-1 and TRBJ1-2, with D perhaps TRBD1 (6 bases). V was trimmed by 0 bases and J by 10 bases, leaving 7 bases between them. The CDR3 has 11 residues. Per germline, CDR1 SGHRS and CDR2 YFSETQ. The CDR3 DNA reads TGCGCCAGCAGCTTGGCAGGGGACTACACCTTC. This translates into CASSLAGDYTF.

This clonotype was seen at least ten times. The J gene is TRBJ1-1, the V gene TRBV10-3; TRBD1 might be the D (5 bases). Germline CDR1 reads ENHRY; CDR2 reads SYGVKD. The CDR3 runs 13 residues. Trimming stripped 3 bases from V and 1 base from J, with 6 bases between. The CDR3 nucleotides read TGTGCCATCAGTGACAGGGAGAACACTGAAGCTTTCTTT. The encoded protein is CAISDRENTEAFF.

This clonotype has more than one count but fewer than ten. At one boundary the junction diverges from the germline segment, which might be a read error. This rearrangement joins TRBV6-2 or TRBV6-3 to TRBJ1-1; perhaps TRBD1 as D (6 bases). Germline assignment: CDR1 MNHEY and CDR2 SVGEGT. The CDR3 spans 13 residues. In nucleotides, the CDR3 is TGTGCCAGCAGTGAGAGGGGGAACACTGAAGCTTCCTTT. It yields the protein CASSERGNTEASF.

The J gene is TRBJ1-1, the V gene TRBV18; D unresolved. Germline CDR1 KGHSH, CDR2 LQKENI. V shed 2 bases and J shed 8 bases, with 6 bases lying between them. The CDR3 has 11 amino acids. The CDR3 nucleotides are TGTGCCAGCTCACCAAGGCGGGAAGCTTTCTTT. Protein product: CASSPRREAFF.

In this sample, this clonotype turned up many times. This rearrangement joins TRBV2 to TRBJ1-5, with 8 bases matching TRBD1. J lost 5 bases, V lost 6 bases, and 6 bases had no gene match. CDR1 and CDR2 from the germline V gene are SNHLY and FYNNEI. CDR3 length equals 14 residues. The CDR3 DNA reads as TGTGCCAGCAGCGTACAGGGGGTACATCAGCCCCAGCATTTT. It specifies CASSVQGVHQPQHF.

This clonotype has at least ten counts. Written as DNA, the CDR3 is TGTGCCAGCAGCCAAGGGTTGCCAGGGAACTATGGCTACACCTTC. This gives the protein CASSQGLPGNYGYTF. This chain links TRBV4-2 with TRBJ1-2; weak D call: TRBD1 (5 bases). The CDR3 covers 15 residues. V was clipped by 1 base and J by 2 bases, with 11 bases between them. Germline lookup yields CDR1 LGHNA and CDR2 YNFKEQ.

The rearrangement links TRBV11-3 to TRBJ2-7, with D possibly being TRBD1 (5 bases). V was shortened by 4 bases and J by 4 bases, with 11 bases between the two germline ends. Germline CDR1 SGHNT, CDR2 YENEEA. The CDR3 runs to 13 residues. The CDR3 loop is CASSSRRQYEQYF. Written as DNA, the CDR3 is TGTGCCAGCAGCTCACGCCGACAGTACGAGCAGTACTTC.

The chain is built from TRBV6-1 and TRBJ1-1, with D perhaps matching TRBD1 (5 bases). The CDR3 totals 13 residues. V shed 7 bases and J shed 4 bases, with 13 bases lying between them. CDR1 and CDR2 from the germline V gene are MNHNS and SASEGT. The CDR3, as DNA: TGTGCCAGCAATGCCGGGACCAGCACTGAAGCTTTCTTT. Amino acid sequence: CASNAGTSTEAFF.

This clonotype was counted at least ten times. This chain links TRBV2 with TRBJ1-2, with D possibly TRBD1 on 5 matching bases. V was shortened by 6 bases and J by 0 bases, with 11 bases between the two germline ends. Germline lookup yields CDR1 SNHLY and CDR2 FYNNEI. The CDR3 consists of 14 residues. The CDR3 is CASSSTATNYGYTF. The CDR3 region has the DNA TGTGCCAGCAGCTCGACAGCCACTAACTATGGCTACACCTTC.

This clonotype was detected a few times. This sequence joins TRBV11-3 and TRBJ2-7, with 9 bases fitting TRBD1. Germline V gene lookup returns CDR1 SGHNT and CDR2 YENEEA. With 5 bases clipped from V and 5 bases from J, the junction kept 7 bases outside the gene matches. The CDR3 runs to 14 residues. This CDR3 reads CASSRGQGWNEQYF. CDR3 sequence (DNA): TGTGCCAGCAGCCGTGGACAGGGGTGGAACGAGCAGTACTTC.

This clonotype was observed many times. The CDR3 protein is CASSSWDDNQPQHF. The DNA for the CDR3 is TGTGCCAGCAGCTCTTGGGACGACAATCAGCCCCAGCATTTT. The chain couples TRBV7-9 to TRBJ1-5, with a possible D match to TRBD1 (5 bases). The length of the CDR3 is 14 residues. The V gene's germline CDR1 is SEHNR and CDR2 FQNEAQ (reference sequence). Between the trimmed V and J ends, which lost 4 bases and 3 bases, there was a span of 10 bases.

This clonotype was found many times. The chain carries TRBV29-1 and TRBJ2-3; 7 bases fit TRBD1. Germline lookup yields CDR1 SQVTM and CDR2 ANQGSEA. V lost 4 bases to trimming and J lost 1 base; unmatched junction nucleotides: 8. The CDR3 totals 15 residues. DNA for the CDR3: TGCAGCGTTGGGGACAGACGAGGGGGCACAGATACGCAGTATTTT. It encodes CSVGDRRGGTDTQYF.